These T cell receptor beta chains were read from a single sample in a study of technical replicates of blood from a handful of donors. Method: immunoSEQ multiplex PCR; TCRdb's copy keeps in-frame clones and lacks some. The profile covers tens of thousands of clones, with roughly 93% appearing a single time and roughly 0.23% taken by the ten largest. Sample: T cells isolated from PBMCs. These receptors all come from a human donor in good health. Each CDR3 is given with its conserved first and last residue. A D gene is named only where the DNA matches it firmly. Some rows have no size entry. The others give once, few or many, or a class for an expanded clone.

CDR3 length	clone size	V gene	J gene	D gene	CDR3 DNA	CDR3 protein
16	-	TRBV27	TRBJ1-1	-	TGTGCCAGCAAAAAGGGGGTCAGTGGCGGAAACACTGAAGCTTTCTTT	CASKKGVSGGNTEAFF
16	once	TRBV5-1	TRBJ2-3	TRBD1	TGCGCCAGCAGCTTCGGGACAGGATTCGCCACAGATACGCAGTATTTT	CASSFGTGFATDTQYF
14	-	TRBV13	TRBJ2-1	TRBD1	TGTGCCAGCAGCCAGGGGGTAGCCTACAATGAGCAGTTCTTC	CASSQGVAYNEQFF
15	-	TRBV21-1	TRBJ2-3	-	TGTGCCAGCAGCAAAGACCCCCCTACTACAGATACGCAGTATTTT	CASSKDPPTTDTQYF
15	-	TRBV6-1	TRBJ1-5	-	TGTGCCAGCAGTGAGCCGGACTCCCCGAATCAGCCCCAGCATTTT	CASSEPDSPNQPQHF
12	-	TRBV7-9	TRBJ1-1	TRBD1	TGTGCCAGCAGCGACAGGGGCCTTGTGGCTTTCTTT	CASSDRGLVAFF
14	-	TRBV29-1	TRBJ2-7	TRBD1	TGCAGCGTTAGGCCAGCAGGGGGCTACGGCGAGCAGTACTTC	CSVRPAGGYGEQYF
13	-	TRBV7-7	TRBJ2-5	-	TGTGCCAGCAGCTTAGAGCTCTCGGAGACCCAGTACTTC	CASSLELSETQYF
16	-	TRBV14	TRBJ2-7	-	TGTGCCAGCAGCCACAATCCCGGGACTCCTGCCTACGAGCAGTACTTC	CASSHNPGTPAYEQYF
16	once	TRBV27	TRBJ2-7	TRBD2	TGTGCCAGCAGTTTTAGCGGGAGTTGGGTCGAGTACGAGCAGTACTTC	CASSFSGSWVEYEQYF
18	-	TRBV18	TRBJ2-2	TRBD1	TGTGCCAGCTCACCATTTAATCAAGGGGGCGCAGACACCGGGGAGCTGTTTTTT	CASSPFNQGGADTGELFF
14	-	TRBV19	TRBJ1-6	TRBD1	TGTGCCAGTACATCAGGGGGGAAAGGTTCACCCCTCCACTTT	CASTSGGKGSPLHF
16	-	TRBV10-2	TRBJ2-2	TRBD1	TGCGCCAGCAGTGAAATGGGACAGGGATCGGCCGGGGAGCTGTTTTTT	CASSEMGQGSAGELFF
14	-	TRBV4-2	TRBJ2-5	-	TGTGCCAGCAGCCAAGGACCAAAGGGGGAGACCCAGTACTTC	CASSQGPKGETQYF
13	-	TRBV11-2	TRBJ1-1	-	TGTGCCAGCAGACCCTATCTGAACACTGAAGCTTTCTTT	CASRPYLNTEAFF
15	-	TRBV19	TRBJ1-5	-	TGTGCCAGCACCCTAACCACGGCAGGGGATTTGGCCCAGCATTTT	CASTLTTAGDLAQHF
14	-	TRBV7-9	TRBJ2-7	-	TGTGCCAGCAGCCCCCGACTGAGCTCCTACGAGCAGTACTTC	CASSPRLSSYEQYF
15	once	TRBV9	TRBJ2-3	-	TGTGCCAGCAGCGTAGGCACGGTAAGCACAGATACGCAGTATTTT	CASSVGTVSTDTQYF
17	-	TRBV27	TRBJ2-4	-	TGTGCCAGCAGTTTAAATCCCCCTATGGGTGCCAGGGACATTCAGTACTTC	CASSLNPPMGARDIQYF
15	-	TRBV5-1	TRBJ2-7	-	TGCGCCAGCAGCCAGGATACTAGAAGCTCCTACGAGCAGTACTTC	CASSQDTRSSYEQYF
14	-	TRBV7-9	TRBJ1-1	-	TGTGCCAGCAGCTTCAGAACGCAGAACACTGAAGCTTTCTTT	CASSFRTQNTEAFF
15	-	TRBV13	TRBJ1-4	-	TGTGCCAGCAGCCGAACGGGAAGCCCTAATGAAAAACTGTTTTTT	CASSRTGSPNEKLFF
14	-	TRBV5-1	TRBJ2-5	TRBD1	TGCGCCAGCAGCTTCGGACAGGGGGGAGAGACCCAGTACTTC	CASSFGQGGETQYF
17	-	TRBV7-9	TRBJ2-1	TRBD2	TGTGCCAGCAGCATAAGCCCCGGGACTAGCCTCCGCAATGAGCAGTTCTTC	CASSISPGTSLRNEQFF
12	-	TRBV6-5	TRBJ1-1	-	TGTGCCAGCAGTCCTTCGAACACTGAAGCTTTCTTT	CASSPSNTEAFF
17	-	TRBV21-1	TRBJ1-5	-	TGTGCCAGCAGCAAAGGGAGGCGGCCAGGGGGGAATCAGCCCCAGCATTTT	CASSKGRRPGGNQPQHF
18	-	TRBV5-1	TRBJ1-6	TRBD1	TGCGCCAGCAGCTTTGAGGGGGCGCCGGGGCTGTTGAATTCACCCCTCCACTTT	CASSFEGAPGLLNSPLHF
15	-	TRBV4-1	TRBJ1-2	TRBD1	TGCGCCAGCAGCCAGCGGACAGGGGGCTCGAGGGGCTACACCTTC	CASSQRTGGSRGYTF
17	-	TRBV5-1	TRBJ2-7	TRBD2	TGCGCCAGCAGCTTGGTCGGGTGGCTAGCGGGAGAGGAAGGGCAGTACTTC	CASSLVGWLAGEEGQYF
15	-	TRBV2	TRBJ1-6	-	TGTGCCAGCAGTGCCTATGACAGACTTAATTCACCCCTCCACTTT	CASSAYDRLNSPLHF
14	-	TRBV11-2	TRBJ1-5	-	TGTGCCAGCAGCTTGGACAGAGTCAATCAGCCCCAGCATTTT	CASSLDRVNQPQHF
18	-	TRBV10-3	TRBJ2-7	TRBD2	TGTGCCATCAGTGAGTCGGGGGAGGGGCTAGCGGGGTCATACGAGCAGTACTTC	CAISESGEGLAGSYEQYF
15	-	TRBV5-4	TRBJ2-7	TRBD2	TGTGCCAGCAGCCGGACTAGCGGGGGGGCCTACGAGCAGTACTTC	CASSRTSGGAYEQYF
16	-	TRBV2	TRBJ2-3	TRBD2	TGTGCCAGCAGTCACCCAACTAGCGGGTCCACAGATACGCAGTATTTT	CASSHPTSGSTDTQYF
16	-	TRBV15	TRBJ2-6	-	TGTGCCACCAGCATGGAGCCCGGGGATGGGGCCAACGTCCTGACTTTC	CATSMEPGDGANVLTF
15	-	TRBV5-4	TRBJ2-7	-	TGTGCCAGCAGCTTGGGAGGGGACAACTCCTACGAGCAGTACTTC	CASSLGGDNSYEQYF
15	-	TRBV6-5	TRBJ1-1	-	TGTGCCAGCAGTTCCTCTATTACAGGTGGCACTGAAGCTTTCTTT	CASSSSITGGTEAFF
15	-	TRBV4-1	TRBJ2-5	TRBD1	TGCGCCAGCAGCGAGGGACAGGCCTATGGGGAGACCCAGTACTTC	CASSEGQAYGETQYF
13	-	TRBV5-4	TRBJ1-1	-	TGTGCCAGCAGCTTTTTTGGGGCAGGGGAAGCTTTCTTT	CASSFFGAGEAFF
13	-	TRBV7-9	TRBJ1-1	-	TGTGCCAGCAGTTCACAGGCTTACACTGAAGCTTTCTTT	CASSSQAYTEAFF
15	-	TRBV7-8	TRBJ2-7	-	TGTGCCAGCAGCTTATCGGCCCTATCCCGGGACGAGCAGTACTTC	CASSLSALSRDEQYF
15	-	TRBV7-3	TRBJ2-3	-	TGTGCCAGCAGCTTAGCGGGGTCTAGCACAGATACGCAGTATTTT	CASSLAGSSTDTQYF
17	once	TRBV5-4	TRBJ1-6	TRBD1	TGTGCCAGCACCTTTTTCCAGGGGGCAACCTACAATTCACCCCTCCACTTT	CASTFFQGATYNSPLHF
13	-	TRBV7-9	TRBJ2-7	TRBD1	TGTGCCAGCAGCCCTCAGGGGGCTTACGAGCAGTACTTC	CASSPQGAYEQYF
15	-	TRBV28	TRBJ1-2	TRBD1	TGTGCCAGCAGTCGTACGACAGGGGAAAGTTCTAGCTACACCTTC	CASSRTTGESSSYTF
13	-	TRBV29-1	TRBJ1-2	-	TGCAGCGTCCAAAACCGGTGGAACTATGGCTACACCTTC	CSVQNRWNYGYTF
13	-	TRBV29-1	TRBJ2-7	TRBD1	TGCAGCGTTGACTGGGGACAGGGGTACGAGCAGTACTTC	CSVDWGQGYEQYF
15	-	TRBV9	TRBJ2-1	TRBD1	TGTGCCAGCAGTAGGGGGCCAGGGTCATACAATGAGCAGTTCTTC	CASSRGPGSYNEQFF
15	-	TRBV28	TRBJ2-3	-	TGTGCCAGCACCCCGCCACAGGTTCCTGGAGATACGCAGTATTTT	CASTPPQVPGDTQYF
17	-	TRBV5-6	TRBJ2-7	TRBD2	TGTGCCAGCAGCTTGATCACTAGCGGGAGTAGCTCCTACGAGCAGTACTTC	CASSLITSGSSSYEQYF
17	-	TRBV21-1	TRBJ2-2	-	TGTGCCAGCAGCAAAGCGCGGGAAGGGCGCTACACCGGGGAGCTGTTTTTT	CASSKAREGRYTGELFF
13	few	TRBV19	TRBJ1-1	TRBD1	TGTGCCAGTAGTGGGACAGGGTATACTGAAGCTTTCTTT	CASSGTGYTEAFF
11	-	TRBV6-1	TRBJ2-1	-	TGTGCCAGCAGGTCAGGGTTTGAGCAGTTCTTC	CASRSGFEQFF
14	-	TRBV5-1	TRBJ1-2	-	TGCGCCAGCAGCTCCTCGGCAGGGGACTATGGCTACACCTTC	CASSSSAGDYGYTF
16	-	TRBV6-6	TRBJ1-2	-	TGTGCCAGCAGTTACTCGTCGCAGGGGTATTGGAACGGCTACACCTTC	CASSYSSQGYWNGYTF
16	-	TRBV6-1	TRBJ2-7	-	TGTGCCAGCAGTGAACTCGGACAGTCCACCACCTACGAGCAGTACTTC	CASSELGQSTTYEQYF
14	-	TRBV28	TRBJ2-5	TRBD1	TGTGCCAGCAGTCACGACAGGGGGATAGAGACCCAGTACTTC	CASSHDRGIETQYF
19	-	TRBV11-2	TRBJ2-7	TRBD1	TGTGCCAGCAGCTTAGACGGGGCCGTGTTCGGGACAGGGTCGAACGAGCAGTACTTC	CASSLDGAVFGTGSNEQYF
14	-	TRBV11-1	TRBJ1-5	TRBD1	TGTGCCAGCAGCGCCGGGGGGACAGGGCGTCCCCAGCATTTT	CASSAGGTGRPQHF
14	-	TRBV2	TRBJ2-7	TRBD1	TGTGCCAGCACCTCGACAGGGACGGGGTACGAGCAGTACTTC	CASTSTGTGYEQYF